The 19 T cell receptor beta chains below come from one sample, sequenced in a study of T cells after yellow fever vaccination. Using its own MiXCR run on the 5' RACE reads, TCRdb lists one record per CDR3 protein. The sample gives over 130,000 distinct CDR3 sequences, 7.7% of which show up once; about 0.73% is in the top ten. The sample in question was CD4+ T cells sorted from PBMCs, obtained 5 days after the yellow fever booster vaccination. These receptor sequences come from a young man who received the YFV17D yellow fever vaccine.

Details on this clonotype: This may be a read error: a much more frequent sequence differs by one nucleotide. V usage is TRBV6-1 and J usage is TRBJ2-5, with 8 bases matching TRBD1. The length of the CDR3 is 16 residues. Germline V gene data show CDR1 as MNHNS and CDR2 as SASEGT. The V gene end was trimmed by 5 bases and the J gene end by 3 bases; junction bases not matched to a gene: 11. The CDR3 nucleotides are TGTGCCAGCAGTCGCCGCCCAGGGGGCGTCAAAGAGACCCAGTACTTC. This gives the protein CASSRRPGGVKETQYF.

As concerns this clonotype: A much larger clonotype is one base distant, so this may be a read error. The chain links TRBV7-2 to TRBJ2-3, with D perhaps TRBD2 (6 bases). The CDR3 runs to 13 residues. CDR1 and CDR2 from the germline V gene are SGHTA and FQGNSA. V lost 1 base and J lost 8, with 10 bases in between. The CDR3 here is CASSLDGGGTQYF. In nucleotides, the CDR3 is TGTGCCAGCAGCTTAGATGGGGGAGGTACGCAGTATTTT.

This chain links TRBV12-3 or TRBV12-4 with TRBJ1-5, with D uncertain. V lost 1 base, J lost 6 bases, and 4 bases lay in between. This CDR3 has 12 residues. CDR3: CASSLVSQPQHF. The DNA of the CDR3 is TGTGCCAGCAGTTTAGTGAGTCAGCCCCAGCATTTT.

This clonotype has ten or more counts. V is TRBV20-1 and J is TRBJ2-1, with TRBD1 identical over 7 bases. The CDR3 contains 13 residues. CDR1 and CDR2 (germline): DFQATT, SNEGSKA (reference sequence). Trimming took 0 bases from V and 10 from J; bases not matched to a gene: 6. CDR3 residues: CSARDQGVKEQFF. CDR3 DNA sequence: TGCAGTGCTAGAGATCAGGGGGTGAAAGAGCAGTTCTTC.

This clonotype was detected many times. CDR3 sequence reads: CASSLSAAQTGQGYIVGTEAFF. The CDR3 DNA sequence: TGTGCCAGCAGCTTATCCGCCGCACAAACTGGACAGGGGTATATTGTCGGCACTGAAGCTTTCTTT. This chain links TRBV5-7 with TRBJ1-1; 9 positions agree with TRBD1. TRBV5-7 is given ORF status, its function remaining uncertain. The CDR3 sequence is 22 residues long. V was pared by 2 bases and J by 4 bases, with 27 bases of the junction left unmatched.

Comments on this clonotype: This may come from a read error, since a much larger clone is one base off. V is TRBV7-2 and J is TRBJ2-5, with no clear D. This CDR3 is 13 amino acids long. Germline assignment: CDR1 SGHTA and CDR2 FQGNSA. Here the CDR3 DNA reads TGTGCCAGCTGCTTTTACCGACGTGAGACCCAGTACTTC. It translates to CASCFYRRETQYF.

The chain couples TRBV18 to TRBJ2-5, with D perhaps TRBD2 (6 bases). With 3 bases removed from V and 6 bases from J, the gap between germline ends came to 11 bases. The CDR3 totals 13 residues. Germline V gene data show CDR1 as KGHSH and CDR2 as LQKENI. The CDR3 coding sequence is TGTGCCAGCTCACCGGGGGAGGTCCAGACCCAGTACTTC. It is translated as CASSPGEVQTQYF.

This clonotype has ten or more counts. CDR3: CASRPAGGPMNEQFF. The DNA of the CDR3 is TGTGCCAGCAGACCCGCGGGAGGGCCTATGAATGAGCAGTTCTTC. The chain couples TRBV7-2 to TRBJ2-1; 9 bases line up with TRBD2. The germline CDR1 and CDR2 sequences are SGHTA and FQGNSA. The V segment lost 6 bases and the J segment 7 bases; nucleotides outside the gene matches: 10. The CDR3 totals 15 residues.

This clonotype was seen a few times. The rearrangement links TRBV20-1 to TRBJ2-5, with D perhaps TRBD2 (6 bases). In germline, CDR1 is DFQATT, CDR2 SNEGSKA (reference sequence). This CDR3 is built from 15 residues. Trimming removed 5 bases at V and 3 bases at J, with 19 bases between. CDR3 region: CSAEYAGTPEETQYF. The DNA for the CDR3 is TGCAGTGCTGAATATGCCGGGACTCCAGAAGAGACCCAGTACTTC.

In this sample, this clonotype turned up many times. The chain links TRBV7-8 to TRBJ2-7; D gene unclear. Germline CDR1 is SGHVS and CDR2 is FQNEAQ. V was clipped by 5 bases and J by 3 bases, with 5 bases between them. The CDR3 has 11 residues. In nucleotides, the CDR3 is TGTGCCAGCAGCGTCCACTACGAGCAGTACTTC. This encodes CASSVHYEQYF. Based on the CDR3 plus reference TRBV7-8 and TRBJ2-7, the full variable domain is GAGVSQSPRYKVAKRGQDVALRCDPISGHVSLFWYQQALGQGPEFLTYFQNEAQLDKSGLPSDRFFAERPEGSVSTLKIQRTQQEDSAVYLCASSVHYEQYFGPGTRLTVT.

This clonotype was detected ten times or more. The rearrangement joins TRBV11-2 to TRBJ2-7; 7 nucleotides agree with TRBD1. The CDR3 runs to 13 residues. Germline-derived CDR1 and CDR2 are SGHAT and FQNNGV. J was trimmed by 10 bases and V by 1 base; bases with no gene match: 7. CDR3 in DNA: TGTGCCAGCAGCTTAGCGGGACAGCGTTTCCAGTACTTC. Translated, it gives CASSLAGQRFQYF. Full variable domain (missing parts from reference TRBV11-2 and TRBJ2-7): EAGVAQSPRYKIIEKRQSVAFWCNPISGHATLYWYQQILGQGPKLLIQFQNNGVVDDSQLPKDRFSAERLKGVDSTLKIQPAKLEDSAVYLCASSLAGQRFQYFGPGTRLTVT.

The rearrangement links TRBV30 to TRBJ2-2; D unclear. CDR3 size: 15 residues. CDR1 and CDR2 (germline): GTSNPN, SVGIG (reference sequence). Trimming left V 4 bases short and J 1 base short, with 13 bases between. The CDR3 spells CAWTGVGWNTGELFF. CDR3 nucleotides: TGTGCCTGGACCGGTGTAGGGTGGAACACCGGGGAGCTGTTTTTT.

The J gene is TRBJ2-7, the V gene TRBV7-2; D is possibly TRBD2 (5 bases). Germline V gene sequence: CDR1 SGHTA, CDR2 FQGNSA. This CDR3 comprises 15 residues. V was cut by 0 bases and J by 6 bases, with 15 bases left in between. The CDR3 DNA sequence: TGTGCCAGCAGCTTAGCTCGAGGGAATTCGGGCGAGCAGTACTTC. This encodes CASSLARGNSGEQYF.

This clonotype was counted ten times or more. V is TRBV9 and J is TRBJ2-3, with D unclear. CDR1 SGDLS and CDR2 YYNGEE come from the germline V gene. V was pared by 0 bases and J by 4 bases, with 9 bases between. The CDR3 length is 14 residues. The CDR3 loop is CASSVGLVADTQYF. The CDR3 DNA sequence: TGTGCCAGCAGCGTAGGGCTAGTTGCAGATACGCAGTATTTT.

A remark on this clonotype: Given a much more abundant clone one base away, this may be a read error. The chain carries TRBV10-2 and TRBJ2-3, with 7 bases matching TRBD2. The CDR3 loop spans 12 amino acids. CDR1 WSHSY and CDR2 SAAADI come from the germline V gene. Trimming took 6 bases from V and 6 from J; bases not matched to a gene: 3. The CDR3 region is CASRREFDTQYF. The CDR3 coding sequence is TGCGCCAGCAGGCGGGAGTTTGATACGCAGTATTTT.

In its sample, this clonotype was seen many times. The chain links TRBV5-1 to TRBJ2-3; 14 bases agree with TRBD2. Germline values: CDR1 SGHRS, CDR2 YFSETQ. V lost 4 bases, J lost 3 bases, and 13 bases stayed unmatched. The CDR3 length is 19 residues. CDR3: CASSPLGLAGGSLTDTQYF. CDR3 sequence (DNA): TGCGCCAGCAGCCCCCTTGGACTAGCGGGAGGCTCCCTAACAGATACGCAGTATTTT.

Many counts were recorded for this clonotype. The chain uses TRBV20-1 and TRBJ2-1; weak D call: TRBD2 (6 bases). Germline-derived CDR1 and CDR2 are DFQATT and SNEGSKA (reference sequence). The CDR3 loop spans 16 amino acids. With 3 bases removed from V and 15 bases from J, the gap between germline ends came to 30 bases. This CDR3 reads CSAREDGGTGGFLLFF. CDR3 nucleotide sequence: TGCAGTGCTAGGGAGGATGGCGGGACCGGAGGGTTTTTGCTGTTCTTC.

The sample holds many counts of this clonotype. The CDR3 sequence is CASSFPEPRGHEQYF. The CDR3 nucleotides are TGTGCCAGCAGCTTCCCCGAACCTCGCGGCCACGAGCAGTACTTC. The chain joins TRBV5-6 to TRBJ2-7, with D unclear. Trimming pared 2 bases from V and 5 bases from J, leaving 17 bases between. The CDR3 has 15 residues. Germline CDR1 reads SGHDT; CDR2 reads YYEEEE. The whole variable domain, filled in from reference TRBV5-6 and TRBJ2-7, reads DAGVTQSPTHLIKTRGQQVTLRCSPKSGHDTVSWYQQALGQGPQFIFQYYEEEERQRGNFPDRFSGHQFPNYSSELNVNALLLGDSALYLCASSFPEPRGHEQYFGPGTRLTVT.

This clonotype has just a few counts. The CDR3 loop is CASALLGNEQYF. In DNA, the CDR3 is TGTGCCAGCGCCTTACTAGGCAACGAGCAGTACTTC. The V gene is TRBV7-2, the J gene TRBJ2-7; D possibly corresponds to TRBD2 (5 bases). CDR1 SGHTA and CDR2 FQGNSA come from the germline V gene. V lost 8 bases, J lost 5 bases, and 13 bases lay in between. The CDR3 sequence is 12 residues long.